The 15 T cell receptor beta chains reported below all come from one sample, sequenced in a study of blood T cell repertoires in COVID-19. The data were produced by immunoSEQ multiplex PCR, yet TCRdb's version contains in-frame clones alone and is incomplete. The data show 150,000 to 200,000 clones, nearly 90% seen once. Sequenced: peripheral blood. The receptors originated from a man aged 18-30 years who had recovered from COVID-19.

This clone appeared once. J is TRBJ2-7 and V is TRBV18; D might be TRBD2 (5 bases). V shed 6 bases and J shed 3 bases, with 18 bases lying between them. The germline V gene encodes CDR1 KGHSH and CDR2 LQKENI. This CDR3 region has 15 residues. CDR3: CASSPNEGVRYEQYF. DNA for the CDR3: TGTGCCAGCTCTCCGAACGAGGGCGTTCGCTACGAGCAGTACTTC.

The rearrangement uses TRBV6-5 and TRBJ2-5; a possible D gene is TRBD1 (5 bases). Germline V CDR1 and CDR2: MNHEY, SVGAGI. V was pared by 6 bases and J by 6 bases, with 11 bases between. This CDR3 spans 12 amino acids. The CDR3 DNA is TGTGCCAGCAGCCAGGCAGGGAAGACCCAGTACTTC. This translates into CASSQAGKTQYF.

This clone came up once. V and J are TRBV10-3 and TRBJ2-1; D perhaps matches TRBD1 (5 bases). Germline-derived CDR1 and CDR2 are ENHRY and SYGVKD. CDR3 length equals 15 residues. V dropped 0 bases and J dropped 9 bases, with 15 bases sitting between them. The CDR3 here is CAISESREGVAEQFF. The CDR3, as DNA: TGTGCCATCAGTGAGTCGAGAGAAGGGGTGGCTGAGCAGTTCTTC.

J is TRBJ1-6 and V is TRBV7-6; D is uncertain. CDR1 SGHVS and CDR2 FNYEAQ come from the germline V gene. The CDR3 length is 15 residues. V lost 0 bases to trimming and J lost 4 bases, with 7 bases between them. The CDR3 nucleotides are TGTGCCAGCAGCTTAGCGGGCGCATATAATTCACCCCTCCACTTT. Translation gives CASSLAGAYNSPLHF.

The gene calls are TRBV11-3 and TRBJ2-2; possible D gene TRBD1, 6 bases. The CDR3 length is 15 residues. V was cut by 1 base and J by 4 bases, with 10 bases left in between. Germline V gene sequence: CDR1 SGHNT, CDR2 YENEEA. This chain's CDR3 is CASSLVQGPTGELFF. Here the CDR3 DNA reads TGTGCCAGCAGCTTAGTTCAGGGGCCCACCGGGGAGCTGTTTTTT. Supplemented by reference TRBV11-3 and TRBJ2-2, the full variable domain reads EAGVVQSPRYKIIEKKQPVAFWCNPISGHNTLYWYLQNLGQGPELLIRYENEEAVDDSQLPKDRFSAERLKGVDSTLKIQPAELGDSAVYLCASSLVQGPTGELFFGEGSRLTVL.

The chain's CDR3 is CASSLAPSGASYEQYF. The CDR3 coding sequence is TGTGCCAGCAGCTTAGCCCCCTCAGGGGCATCCTACGAGCAGTACTTC. This chain connects TRBV7-9 to TRBJ2-7, with D possibly being TRBD1 (6 bases). Germline-derived CDR1 and CDR2 are SEHNR and FQNEAQ (reference sequence). Trimming took 0 bases from V and 1 from J, leaving 13 bases between them. The CDR3 length is 16 residues.

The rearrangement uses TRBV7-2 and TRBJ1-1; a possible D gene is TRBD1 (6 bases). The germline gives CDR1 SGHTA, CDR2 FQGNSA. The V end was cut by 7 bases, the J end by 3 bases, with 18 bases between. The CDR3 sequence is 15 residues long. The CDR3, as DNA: TGTGCCAGCACCCTACGGATCAGGGGCGACACTGAAGCTTTCTTT. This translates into CASTLRIRGDTEAFF.

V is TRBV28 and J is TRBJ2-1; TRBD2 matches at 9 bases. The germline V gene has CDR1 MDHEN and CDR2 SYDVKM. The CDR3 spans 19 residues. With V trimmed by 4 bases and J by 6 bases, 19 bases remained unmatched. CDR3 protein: CASSYPGLGIAGDLNEQFF. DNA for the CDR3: TGTGCCAGCAGTTACCCGGGGTTAGGAATAGCGGGAGACCTCAATGAGCAGTTCTTC.

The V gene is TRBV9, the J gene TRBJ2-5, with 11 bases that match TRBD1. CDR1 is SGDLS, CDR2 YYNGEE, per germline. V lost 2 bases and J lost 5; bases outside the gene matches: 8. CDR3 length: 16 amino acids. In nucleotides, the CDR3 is TGTGCCAGCAGCGTTTGGACAGGGGGCATCGAGGAGACCCAGTACTTC. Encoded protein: CASSVWTGGIEETQYF.

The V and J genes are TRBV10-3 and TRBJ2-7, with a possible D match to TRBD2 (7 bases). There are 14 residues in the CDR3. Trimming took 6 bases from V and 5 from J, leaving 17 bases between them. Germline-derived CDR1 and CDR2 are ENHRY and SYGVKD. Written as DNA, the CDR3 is TGTGCCATCAGCGACCCCGGGGAGGGGGACGAGCAGTACTTC. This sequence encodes CAISDPGEGDEQYF.

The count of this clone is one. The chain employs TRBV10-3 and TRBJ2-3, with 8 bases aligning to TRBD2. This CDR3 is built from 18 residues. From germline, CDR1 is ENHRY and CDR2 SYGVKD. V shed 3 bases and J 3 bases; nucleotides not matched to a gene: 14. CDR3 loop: CAISDSVPGGAETDTQYF. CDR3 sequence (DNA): TGTGCCATCAGTGATTCGGTCCCCGGGGGGGCAGAGACAGATACGCAGTATTTT.

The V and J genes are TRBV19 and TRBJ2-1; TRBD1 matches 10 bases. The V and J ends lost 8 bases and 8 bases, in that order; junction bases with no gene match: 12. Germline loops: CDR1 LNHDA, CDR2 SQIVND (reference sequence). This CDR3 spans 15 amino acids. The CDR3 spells CASGTGTGVRHEQFF. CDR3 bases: TGTGCCAGTGGCACCGGGACAGGGGTAAGACATGAGCAGTTCTTC.

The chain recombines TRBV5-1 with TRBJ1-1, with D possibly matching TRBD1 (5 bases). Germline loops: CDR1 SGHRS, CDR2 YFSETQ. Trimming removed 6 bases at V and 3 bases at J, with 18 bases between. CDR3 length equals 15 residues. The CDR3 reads CASNLGHPGDTEAFF. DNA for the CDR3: TGCGCCAGCAATCTTGGACATCCGGGGGACACTGAAGCTTTCTTT. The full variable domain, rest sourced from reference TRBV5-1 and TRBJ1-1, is KAGVTQTPRYLIKTRGQQVTLSCSPISGHRSVSWYQQTPGQGLQFLFEYFSETQRNKGNFPGRFSGRQFSNSRSEMNVSTLELGDSALYLCASNLGHPGDTEAFFGQGTRLTVV.

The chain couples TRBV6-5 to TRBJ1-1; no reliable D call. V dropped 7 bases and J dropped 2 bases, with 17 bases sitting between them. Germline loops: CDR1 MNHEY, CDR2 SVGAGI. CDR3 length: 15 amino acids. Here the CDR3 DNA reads TGTGCCAGCATCCCCGGAGGGTCAGGAAACACTGAAGCTTTCTTT. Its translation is CASIPGGSGNTEAFF.

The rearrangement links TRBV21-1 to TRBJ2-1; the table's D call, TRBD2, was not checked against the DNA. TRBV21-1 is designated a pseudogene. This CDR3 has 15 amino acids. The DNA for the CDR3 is TGTGCCAGGACCGGTATAGGCATAGGCGGGAATGAGCAGTTCTTC. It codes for CARTGIGIGGNEQFF.